Given below is one T cell receptor (beta chain) in context. The sample is drawn from a study of blood T cell repertoires in COVID-19. Study at large: From the United States, Italy and Spain came samples of acute and convalescent COVID-19. The analysed material was cDNA or gDNA that came from T cells, B-cell-depleted T cells, or PBMCs.

The table came from immunoSEQ multiplex PCR; TCRdb's copy has only in-frame clones and leaves some out. Here the sample spans about 170,000 clones, around 81% being singletons. The V gene lost 6 bases and the J gene lost 0 bases, with 10 bases spanning the gap. Germline-derived CDR1 and CDR2 are LNHDA and SQIVND (reference sequence). There are 14 residues in the CDR3. V usage is TRBV19 and J usage is TRBJ2-3; D might be TRBD2 (5 bases). The sequencing sample was made of peripheral blood. This TCR was sampled from a man in his sixties or seventies with active or convalescent COVID-19. The DNA for the CDR3 is TGTGCCAGTAGGGACTTCTCTAGCACAGATACGCAGTATTTT. Protein sequence: CASRDFSSTDTQYF. Full variable domain (remainder filled in from reference TRBV19 and TRBJ2-3): DGGITQSPKYLFRKEGQNVTLSCEQNLNHDAMYWYRQDPGQGLRLIYYSQIVNDFQKGDIAEGYSVSREKKESFPLTVTSAQKNPTAFYLCASRDFSSTDTQYFGPGTRLTVL.